These T cell receptor beta chains were read from a single sample in a study of graft-versus-host responses after intestinal transplantation. Clones were sequenced by immunoSEQ multiplex PCR, and TCRdb holds only the in-frame ones, with some missing. The sample records tens of thousands of clones, just over 90% being singletons. These receptors lack a known antigen. The sequenced sample was unstimulated CD8+ T cells sorted from spleen or lymph node cells, obtained before intestinal transplant. These TCRs come from a human donor who received an intestinal transplant. CDR3s include the opening cysteine and the closing phenylalanine or tryptophan. Fields, in order: J gene, V gene, D gene, CDR3 protein, CDR3 DNA. A D gene is named only where the DNA matches it firmly.

>TRBJ2-7|TRBV2|TRBD1
CASSEGQVYEQYF
TGTGCCAGCAGTGAGGGACAGGTGTACGAGCAGTACTTC
>TRBJ2-7|TRBV6-5|TRBD1
CASSAGTGRREQYF
TGTGCCAGCAGTGCCGGGACAGGGAGAAGGGAGCAGTACTTC
>TRBJ1-1|TRBV15|TRBD1
CATHRGRGVTEAFF
TGTGCCACTCACAGGGGGCGAGGAGTCACTGAAGCTTTCTTT
>TRBJ1-1|TRBV25-1|.
CASRGGTEAFF
TGTGCCAGCAGGGGAGGCACTGAAGCTTTCTTT
>TRBJ2-3|TRBV7-7|.
CASSISSVSDTQYF
TGTGCCAGCAGCATATCTAGCGTCTCAGATACGCAGTATTTT
>TRBJ2-7|TRBV5-1|.
CASSSIKGAASSYEQYF
TGCGCCAGCAGCTCGATAAAGGGAGCAGCTAGCTCCTACGAGCAGTACTTC
>TRBJ1-3|TRBV5-1|.
CASSWDFSSGNTIYF
TGCGCCAGCAGCTGGGACTTTTCCTCTGGAAACACCATATATTTT
>TRBJ1-2|TRBV7-8|.
CASSLGREGANYGYTF
TGTGCCAGCAGTCTAGGCAGGGAGGGGGCTAACTATGGCTACACCTTC
>TRBJ2-2|TRBV29-1|.
CSVVRSDTTTGELFF
TGCAGCGTTGTGCGTTCGGACACTACCACCGGGGAGCTGTTTTTT
>TRBJ2-3|TRBV9|.
CASRGDGGTQYF
TGTGCCAGCAGGGGCGATGGAGGTACGCAGTATTTT
>TRBJ1-1|TRBV30|.
CAWTEDTEAFF
TGTGCCTGGACGGAGGACACTGAAGCTTTCTTT